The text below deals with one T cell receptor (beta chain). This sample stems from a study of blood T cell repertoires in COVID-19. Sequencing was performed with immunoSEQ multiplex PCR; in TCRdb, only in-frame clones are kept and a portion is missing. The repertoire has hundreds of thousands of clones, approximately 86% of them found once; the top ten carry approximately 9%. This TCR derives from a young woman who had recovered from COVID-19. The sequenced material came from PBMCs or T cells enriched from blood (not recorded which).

The CDR3 sequence: CASSVYGQGLSGYTF. DNA of the CDR3: TGTGCCAGCAGCGTTTATGGACAGGGTTTAAGCGGCTACACCTTC. V usage is TRBV5-6 and J usage is TRBJ1-2, with 8 bases lining up with TRBD1. Germline CDR1 and CDR2: SGHDT and YYEEEE. This CDR3 is 15 amino acids long. V shed 4 bases, J shed 8 bases, and the junction held 13 bases outside the gene matches.